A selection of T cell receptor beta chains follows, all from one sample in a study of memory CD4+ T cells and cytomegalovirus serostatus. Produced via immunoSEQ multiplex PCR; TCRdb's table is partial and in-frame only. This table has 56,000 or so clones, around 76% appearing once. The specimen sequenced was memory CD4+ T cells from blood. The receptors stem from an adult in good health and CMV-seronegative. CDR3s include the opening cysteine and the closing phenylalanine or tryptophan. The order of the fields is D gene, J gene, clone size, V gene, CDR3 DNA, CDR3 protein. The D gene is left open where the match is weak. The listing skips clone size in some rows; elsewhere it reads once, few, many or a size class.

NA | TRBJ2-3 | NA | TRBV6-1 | TGTGCCAGCAGTGAAGGCTCTGGGACAGATACGCAGTATTTT | CASSEGSGTDTQYF
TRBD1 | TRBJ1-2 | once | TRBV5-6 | TGTGCCAGCAGCTTGGCCCGACAGGGGGCGATCTATGGCTACACCTTC | CASSLARQGAIYGYTF
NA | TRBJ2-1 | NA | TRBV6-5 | TGTGCCAGCAGTTTACAGGGAAGGATATCCTACAATGAGCAGTTCTTC | CASSLQGRISYNEQFF
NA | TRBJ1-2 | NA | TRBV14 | TGTGCCAGCAGCCGTGAGGGGCCAGACCTCTTATCTGGCTACACCTTC | CASSREGPDLLSGYTF
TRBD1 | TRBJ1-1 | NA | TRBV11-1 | TGTGCCAGCAGCTTAGCCGGGACAGGGGACACTGAAGCTTTCTTT | CASSLAGTGDTEAFF
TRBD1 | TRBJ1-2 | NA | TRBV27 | TGTGCCAGCAGTAGGGACAGGGACTATGGCTACACCTTC | CASSRDRDYGYTF
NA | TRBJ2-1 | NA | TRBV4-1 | TGCGCCAGCAGCCGGCCGGGAGCCGTTGAGCAGTTCTTC | CASSRPGAVEQFF
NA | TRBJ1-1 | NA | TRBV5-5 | TGTGCCAGCAGCTTCCAGGGCATAGCTGAAGCTTTCTTT | CASSFQGIAEAFF
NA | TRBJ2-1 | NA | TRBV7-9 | TGTGCCAGCAGTCCGAAGCTTAGAGTGGGGGCTGAGCAGTTCTTC | CASSPKLRVGAEQFF
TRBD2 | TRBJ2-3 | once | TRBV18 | TGTGCCAGCTCACCAACAGCGGGGACCGATACGCAGTATTTT | CASSPTAGTDTQYF
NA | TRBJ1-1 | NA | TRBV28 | TGTGCCAGCAGTTTAGAGGGGAAGCGGGTTCGGACTGAAGCTTTCTTT | CASSLEGKRVRTEAFF
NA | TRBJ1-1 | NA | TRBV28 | TGTGCCAGCAGTTCCCTACAGGGAGGTGCTTTCTTT | CASSSLQGGAFF
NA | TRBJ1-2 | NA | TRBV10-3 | TGTGCCATCAGTGACTGGGGAGCTGGGTATGGCTACACCTTC | CAISDWGAGYGYTF
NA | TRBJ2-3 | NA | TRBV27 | TGTGCCAGCAGTTTCGGCGCTAGCAACACAGATACGCAGTATTTT | CASSFGASNTDTQYF
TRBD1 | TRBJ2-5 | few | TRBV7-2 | TGTGCCAGCAGCCCGACAGGGTCCTACCAAGAGACCCAGTACTTC | CASSPTGSYQETQYF
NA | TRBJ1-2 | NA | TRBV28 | TGTGCCAGCAGTCCCGCCCGAGGCTACACCTTC | CASSPARGYTF
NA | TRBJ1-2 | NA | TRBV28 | TGTGCCAGCAGCTTAAACGGTCCGTCATTGGACACCTTC | CASSLNGPSLDTF
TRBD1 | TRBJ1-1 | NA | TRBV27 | TGTGCCAGCATGAATTGGGACAGGGTCTTGAACACTGAAGCTTTCTTT | CASMNWDRVLNTEAFF
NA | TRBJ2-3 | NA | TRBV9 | TGTGCCAGCAGCGTACGTGTGGGGACCCCTACGCAGTATTTT | CASSVRVGTPTQYF
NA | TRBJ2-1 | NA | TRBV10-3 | TGTGCCATCAGTGCCAGCCTCATGACCTCCCCGTCCAATGAGCAGTTCTTC | CAISASLMTSPSNEQFF
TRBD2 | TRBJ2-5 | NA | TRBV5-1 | TGCGCCAGCAGCGACCCCTTGGGTGAACCGACTAGCGGGAAAGAGACCCAGTACTTC | CASSDPLGEPTSGKETQYF
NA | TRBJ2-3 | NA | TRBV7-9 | TGTGCCAGCAGCTTAGGAAGGGTACAATCAGATACGCAGTATTTT | CASSLGRVQSDTQYF
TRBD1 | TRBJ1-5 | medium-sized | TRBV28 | TGTGCCAGCAGTTACCGTGACAGGGTCAATCAGCCCCAGCATTTT | CASSYRDRVNQPQHF
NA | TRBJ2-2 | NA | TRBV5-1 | TGCGCCAGCAGCCTCGGGGGGCGGGCCACCGGGGAGCTGTTTTTT | CASSLGGRATGELFF
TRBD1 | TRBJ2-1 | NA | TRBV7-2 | TGTGCCAGCAGCGCCACAGGGGGGTCCTACAATGAGCAGTTCTTC | CASSATGGSYNEQFF
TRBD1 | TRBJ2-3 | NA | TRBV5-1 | TGCGCCAGCAGCTCCGGGACAGGGGGCTGGGGGACAGATACGCAGTATTTT | CASSSGTGGWGTDTQYF
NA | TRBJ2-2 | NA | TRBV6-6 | TGTGCCAGCAGTTATCGCAGAGACACCGGGGAGCTGTTTTTT | CASSYRRDTGELFF
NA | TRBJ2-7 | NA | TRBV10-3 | TGTGCCATCAGTCCCGGAATAGGCTACGAGCAGTACTTC | CAISPGIGYEQYF
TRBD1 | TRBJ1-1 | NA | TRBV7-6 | TGTGCCAGCAGCTTGGGGACAGGGGGAGAAGCTTTCTTT | CASSLGTGGEAFF
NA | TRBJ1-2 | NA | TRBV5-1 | TGCGCCAGCAGCCTTACGACGCTGGGGTCCTATGGCTACACCTTC | CASSLTTLGSYGYTF
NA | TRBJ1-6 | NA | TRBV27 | TGTGCCAGCAGTTTAATTGGGGTTTCGATCTTATTTTCACCCCTCCACTTT | CASSLIGVSILFSPLHF
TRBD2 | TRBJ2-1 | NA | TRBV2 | TGTGCCAGCAGTGAAGGTAGCGGGGGTATGGATGAGCAGTTCTTC | CASSEGSGGMDEQFF
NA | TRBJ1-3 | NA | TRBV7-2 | TGTGCCAGCAGCCTCAACAGAAACACCATATATTTT | CASSLNRNTIYF
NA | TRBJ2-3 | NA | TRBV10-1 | TGCGCCAGCAGTGAGTCACAGGGTCCTTACACAGATACGCAGTATTTT | CASSESQGPYTDTQYF
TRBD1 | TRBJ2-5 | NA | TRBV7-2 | TGTGCCAGCAGCCAAAACATGGGACAGGGCACGGAGACCCAGTACTTC | CASSQNMGQGTETQYF
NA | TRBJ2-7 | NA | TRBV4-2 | TGTGCCAGCAGCCACGGCGGGACTTCCTACGAGCAGTACTTC | CASSHGGTSYEQYF
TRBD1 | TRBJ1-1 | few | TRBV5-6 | TGTGCCAGCAGCTTGGGACAGGGTATTGAAGCTTTCTTT | CASSLGQGIEAFF
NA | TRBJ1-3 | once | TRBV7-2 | TGTGCCAGCAGCTCTACAGGGTACTCTGGAAACACCATATATTTT | CASSSTGYSGNTIYF
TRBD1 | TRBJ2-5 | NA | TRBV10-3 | TGTGCCATCAACAACCAGGGGGCTGGGGAGACCCAGTACTTC | CAINNQGAGETQYF
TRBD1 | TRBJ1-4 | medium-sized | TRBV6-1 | TGTGCCAGCAGTGGGCAAGGGACAGGGGAGCGCGAAAAACTGTTTTTT | CASSGQGTGEREKLFF
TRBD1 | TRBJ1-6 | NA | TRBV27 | TGTGCCAGCAAGGGACAGCCTGCCTTCCACTCACCCCTCCACTTT | CASKGQPAFHSPLHF
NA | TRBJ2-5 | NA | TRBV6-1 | TGTGCCAGCAGTGAAGTACCCTCGGGGTCAGTAGGTAAAGAGACCCAGTACTTC | CASSEVPSGSVGKETQYF
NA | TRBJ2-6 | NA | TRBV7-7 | TGTGCTAGCAGCTTAGAGCCTGGGGCCAACGTCCTGACTTTC | CASSLEPGANVLTF
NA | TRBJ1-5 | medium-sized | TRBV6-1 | TGTGCCAGCAGTGAGCCCGGGATCAGCAATCAGCCCCAGCATTTT | CASSEPGISNQPQHF
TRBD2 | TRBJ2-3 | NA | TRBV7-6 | TGTGCCAGCAGCTTAGGCCCAGCGGGAGGGGCAGATACGCAGTATTTT | CASSLGPAGGADTQYF
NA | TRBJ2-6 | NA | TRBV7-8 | TGTGCCAGCAGCTTAGGCATCCACTCTGGGGCCAACGTCCTGACTTTC | CASSLGIHSGANVLTF
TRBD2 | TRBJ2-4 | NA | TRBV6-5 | TGTGCCAGCAGTTACCTTGGAGCGGGGCGGAACATTCAGTACTTC | CASSYLGAGRNIQYF
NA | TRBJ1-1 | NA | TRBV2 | TGTGCCAGCAGTGAAGCGATCAGGGCAGGGGCAGCTTTCTTT | CASSEAIRAGAAFF
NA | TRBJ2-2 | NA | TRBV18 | TGTGCCAGCTCACAATACACAGGGACCGGGGAGCTGTTTTTT | CASSQYTGTGELFF
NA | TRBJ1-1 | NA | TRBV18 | TGTGCCAGCTCACCGATGGGGGTCCAGGGTGAAGCTTTCTTT | CASSPMGVQGEAFF
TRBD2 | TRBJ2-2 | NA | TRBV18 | TGTGCCAGCTCACCAGGGCTAGCGGCGAACACCGGGGAGCTGTTTTTT | CASSPGLAANTGELFF